The clone carrying this T cell receptor (beta chain) turned up a few times. The antigen is undetermined. PCR used 60 Vbeta primers and 13 Jbeta primers. Assay: immunoSEQ multiplex PCR; the TCRdb copy retains only in-frame clones and omits some. Counted here are about 160,000 clones, roughly three quarters occurring once; the ten biggest clones make up about 7%. This entry comes from a study of cytomegalovirus exposure and HLA in healthy donors. Overall study context: Among roughly 190 million T cells, an earlier analysis found 95 million to 140 million unique TCR beta sequences.

Healthy people donating bone marrow made up the donors. Study-wide points: Further analysis was carried out later, and it showed several of the most significant clusters appearing linked to common viral pathogens.

Trimming removed 0 bases at V and 5 bases at J, with 10 bases between. Germline assignment: CDR1 SGHDN and CDR2 FVKESK. The CDR3 spans 14 residues. The specimen was PBMCs. V usage is TRBV14 and J usage is TRBJ2-5; no clear D gene. This receptor was obtained from a man between 35 and 55 years old in good health and CMV-seropositive. CDR3 residues: CASSQESGSETQYF. The CDR3 region has the DNA TGTGCCAGCAGCCAAGAGTCGGGTAGCGAGACCCAGTACTTC.